Below, 19 T cell receptor beta chains from the same sample are listed, as sequenced in a study of cytomegalovirus exposure and HLA in healthy donors. With 60 Vbeta and 13 Jbeta primers, the PCR was carried out. The table came from immunoSEQ multiplex PCR; TCRdb's copy has only in-frame clones and leaves some out. This table has roughly 200,000 clones, 70% to 80% appearing once. Sequences were obtained from PBMCs. All receptors come from a woman between 25 and 40 years old in good health and CMV-seropositive.

The V and J genes are TRBV7-9 and TRBJ2-7; 8 nucleotides align to TRBD2. The germline gives CDR1 SEHNR, CDR2 FQNEAQ (reference sequence). After removal of 1 base from V and 3 bases from J, the junction contained 11 bases not matched to a gene. There are 17 residues in the CDR3. Here the CDR3 DNA reads TGTGCCAGCAGCTTAGGGGGGGTAGCGGGAAAGGTCTACGAGCAGTACTTC. Translated: CASSLGGVAGKVYEQYF.

This rearrangement joins TRBV5-1 to TRBJ2-7; tentative D call: TRBD1 (5 bases). Deletions cut 0 bases from V and 0 bases from J, with 10 bases between. The germline gives CDR1 SGHRS, CDR2 YFSETQ. This CDR3 spans 15 amino acids. CDR3 coding DNA: TGCGCCAGCAGCTTGGTTACAGGCAGCTCCTACGAGCAGTACTTC. Its protein is CASSLVTGSSYEQYF.

The genes are TRBV15 and TRBJ2-5; the D gene is possibly TRBD2 (5 bases). CDR1 and CDR2 (germline): LNHNV, YYDKDF (reference sequence). The length of the CDR3 is 17 residues. Trimming removed 0 bases at V and 0 bases at J, with 14 bases between. DNA for the CDR3: TGTGCCACCAGCAGAGAGGGAGCGGAACGCCACCAAGAGACCCAGTACTTC. Translated: CATSREGAERHQETQYF.

This chain uses TRBV19 with TRBJ2-7; tentatively, D is TRBD2 (6 bases). The CDR3 contains 14 residues. Germline V gene data show CDR1 as LNHDA and CDR2 as SQIVND (reference sequence). With 4 bases removed from V and 3 bases from J, the gap between germline ends came to 13 bases. The CDR3 coding sequence is TGTGCCAGTAGTAAAGTGGGACTCCTCTACGAGCAGTACTTC. The encoded protein is CASSKVGLLYEQYF.

The chain's CDR3 is CASSLGGDHNEQFF. Written as DNA, the CDR3 is TGCGCCAGCAGCTTGGGGGGGGACCACAATGAGCAGTTCTTC. The chain has TRBV5-1 and TRBJ2-1; tentatively, D is TRBD2 (6 bases). Germline V lookup: CDR1 SGHRS, CDR2 YFSETQ. Trimming removed 0 bases at V and 5 bases at J, with 9 bases between. The CDR3 totals 14 residues. Supplemented by reference TRBV5-1 and TRBJ2-1, the full variable domain reads KAGVTQTPRYLIKTRGQQVTLSCSPISGHRSVSWYQQTPGQGLQFLFEYFSETQRNKGNFPGRFSGRQFSNSRSEMNVSTLELGDSALYLCASSLGGDHNEQFFGPGTRLTVL.

This chain links TRBV5-4 with TRBJ2-3; 8 bases line up with TRBD2. With 0 bases clipped from V and 3 bases from J, the junction kept 9 bases outside the gene matches. CDR3 length equals 17 residues. Germline V lookup: CDR1 SGHNT, CDR2 YYREEE (reference sequence). The CDR3 loop is CASSLGLTAGGTDTQYF. The CDR3, as DNA: TGTGCCAGCAGCTTGGGCCTCACGGCGGGGGGAACAGATACGCAGTATTTT.

The chain recombines TRBV11-3 with TRBJ1-2, with TRBD1 matching over 7 bases. J was trimmed by 2 bases and V by 4 bases; bases with no gene match: 1. The CDR3 is made up of 13 amino acids. Per the germline V gene, CDR1 is SGHNT and CDR2 is YENEEA. The CDR3 sequence: CASSSQGNYGYTF. The CDR3 nucleotides are TGTGCCAGCAGCTCACAGGGGAACTATGGCTACACCTTC.

This clone was seen just once. The rearrangement links TRBV5-8 to TRBJ1-5; TRBD1 matches at 8 bases. The trim removed 0 bases at V and 3 bases at J, leaving 2 bases unmatched. The CDR3 runs 15 residues. Germline V gene data show CDR1 as SGHTS and CDR2 as YDEGEE. In DNA form, the CDR3 reads TGTGCCAGCAGCTTGGGACAGGGGCCCAATCAGCCCCAGCATTTT. It yields the protein CASSLGQGPNQPQHF. Together with reference TRBV5-8 and TRBJ1-5, the CDR3 gives the full variable domain: EAGVTQSPTHLIKTRGQQATLRCSPISGHTSVYWYQQALGLGLQFLLWYDEGEERNRGNFPPRFSGRQFPNYSSELNVNALELEDSALYLCASSLGQGPNQPQHFGDGTRLSIL.

V and J are TRBV5-1 and TRBJ1-1; a weak D match, TRBD1 (6 bases). The germline V and J ends were trimmed by 1 base and 4 bases, with 11 bases remaining between them. The CDR3 has 14 residues. Germline CDR1 and CDR2: SGHRS and YFSETQ. The CDR3 coding sequence is TGCGCCAGCAGCTTGCAGGGGCAGAGCACTGAAGCTTTCTTT. Translated: CASSLQGQSTEAFF.

A note on this clone: The same CDR3 arises from other DNA sequences in this sample as well. The chain combines TRBV4-1 with TRBJ2-7; maybe TRBD2 (5 bases). This CDR3 spans 13 amino acids. Germline CDR1 MGHRA, CDR2 YSYEKL. V was cut by 3 bases and J by 4 bases, with 10 bases left in between. The CDR3 spells CASSQVGVYEQYF. The CDR3 DNA sequence: TGCGCCAGCAGCCAGGTCGGGGTTTACGAGCAGTACTTC.

V gene TRBV30 combines with J gene TRBJ1-5; TRBD1 agrees at 9 bases. The CDR3 has 16 residues. Germline V CDR1 and CDR2: GTSNPN, SVGIG (reference sequence). V shed 1 base and J 3 bases; nucleotides not matched to a gene: 7. The CDR3 protein is CAWSGRDRGFNQPQHF. The CDR3 nucleotides are TGTGCCTGGAGTGGCCGAGACAGGGGGTTCAATCAGCCCCAGCATTTT.

This chain links TRBV2 with TRBJ2-7; D is possibly TRBD1 (5 bases). This CDR3 is 12 amino acids long. Germline values: CDR1 SNHLY, CDR2 FYNNEI. The V and J ends lost 7 bases and 7 bases respectively, with 14 bases between them. CDR3 bases: TGTGCCAGCAATGCAGGGATGGGAGAGCAGTACTTC. This translates into CASNAGMGEQYF.

This chain joins TRBV6-1 and TRBJ1-3; D ambiguous. V was shortened by 2 bases and J by 8 bases, with 19 bases between the two germline ends. The CDR3 runs 16 residues. Germline V CDR1 and CDR2: MNHNS, SASEGT. The CDR3 DNA reads as TGTGCCAGCAGTGAATCGGGTGGGGAGGGTTGGTACACCATATATTTT. The encoded protein is CASSESGGEGWYTIYF.

J is TRBJ1-3 and V is TRBV6-1; possible D gene TRBD1, 6 bases. CDR1 is MNHNS, CDR2 SASEGT, per germline. The V end was cut by 6 bases, the J end by 4 bases, with 13 bases between. This CDR3 has 14 residues. CDR3 nucleotides: TGTGCCAGCAGCCAGGGGCTCGTAGGAAACACCATATATTTT. Its protein product is CASSQGLVGNTIYF.

The CDR3 region is CASSSGVSPQHF. The CDR3 DNA is TGTGCCAGCAGTTCAGGGGTTTCTCCCCAGCATTTT. The chain employs TRBV28 and TRBJ1-5, with D tentatively TRBD1 (6 bases). V lost 4 bases and J lost 10, with 11 bases in between. The germline CDR1 and CDR2 sequences are MDHEN and SYDVKM. The CDR3 length is 12 residues. Using reference TRBV28 and TRBJ1-5 for the parts outside the CDR3, the full variable domain is DVKVTQSSRYLVKRTGEKVFLECVQDMDHENMFWYRQDPGLGLRLIYFSYDVKMKEKGDIPEGYSVSREKKERFSLILESASTNQTSMYLCASSSGVSPQHFGDGTRLSIL.

The rearrangement joins TRBV30 to TRBJ2-5; 7 bases are a match to TRBD2. The length of the CDR3 is 14 residues. The V gene end was trimmed by 3 bases and the J gene end by 9 bases; junction bases not matched to a gene: 13. Germline-derived CDR1 and CDR2 are GTSNPN and SVGIG (reference sequence). CDR3 sequence (DNA): TGTGCCTGGAGGGGAGGGACCGACCGATCTGCCCAGTACTTC. Encoded protein: CAWRGGTDRSAQYF.

CDR3 region: CASSKEGVANTEAFF. The CDR3 nucleotides are TGTGCCAGCAGCAAAGAGGGAGTGGCGAACACTGAAGCTTTCTTT. The chain employs TRBV2 and TRBJ1-1, with D uncertain. Trimming left V 6 bases short and J 1 base short, with 15 bases between. CDR1 is SNHLY, CDR2 FYNNEI, per germline. CDR3 length equals 15 residues. Full variable domain (remainder filled in from reference TRBV2 and TRBJ1-1): EPEVTQTPSHQVTQMGQEVILRCVPISNHLYFYWYRQILGQKVEFLVSFYNNEISEKSEIFDDQFSVERPDGSNFTLKIRSTKLEDSAMYFCASSKEGVANTEAFFGQGTRLTVV.

The CDR3 sequence is CASNLAGVETQYF. The CDR3 region has the DNA TGTGCCAGCAATCTAGCGGGGGTGGAGACCCAGTACTTC. V and J are TRBV2 and TRBJ2-5, with TRBD2 matching 10 bases. The V and J ends lost 7 bases and 5 bases, in that order; junction bases with no gene match: 4. The CDR3 length is 13 residues. Looked up from germline, CDR1 is SNHLY and CDR2 is FYNNEI.

The chain recombines TRBV19 with TRBJ1-6; 9 nucleotides match TRBD1. With 6 bases clipped from V and 4 bases from J, the junction kept 4 bases outside the gene matches. Germline CDR1 and CDR2: LNHDA and SQIVND (reference sequence). This CDR3 contains 15 residues. The CDR3 DNA is TGTGCCAGTAGGGGGGACAGGGCGTATAATTCACCCCTCCACTTT. This gives the protein CASRGDRAYNSPLHF.